This entry concerns a single TCR beta chain. The sample comes from a study of blood T cell repertoires in COVID-19. Trimming took 2 bases from V and 3 from J; bases not matched to a gene: 5. The CDR3 runs 16 residues. Germline loops: CDR1 SEHNR, CDR2 FQNEAQ (reference sequence). Clones were sequenced by immunoSEQ multiplex PCR, and TCRdb holds only the in-frame ones, with some missing. The repertoire consists of 300,000 to 450,000 clones, with 85% occurring once and the leading ten covering roughly 3.7%. What was sequenced was peripheral blood. The chain carries TRBV7-9 and TRBJ2-2; the match to TRBD2 covers 8 bases. The sequence was obtained from a young woman with acute or convalescent COVID-19. The CDR3 coding sequence is TGTGCCAGCAGCTTACTGGGACTAGAAGACACCGGGGAGCTGTTTTTT. Protein sequence: CASSLLGLEDTGELFF.